A single TCR beta chain is shown here with its context. In the authors' workflow: Reference gene primers were amplified, and this amplification served to estimate nucleated cell counts. Only in-frame clones appear in the TCRdb table, and some are missing; sequencing was by immunoSEQ multiplex PCR. D and trimming were read from the DNA, whereas the V and J calls and clone size are those reported in that table. The data hold under 25,000 clones, with approximately 89% observed a single time. This sample stems from a study of blood T cell repertoires in COVID-19. For the study at large: Donors in the United States, Italy and Spain gave samples during acute or convalescent COVID-19. The cDNA or gDNA used as material had been derived from T cells, B-cell-depleted T cells, or PBMCs.

Trimming pared 6 bases from V and 2 bases from J, leaving 7 bases between. The germline gives CDR1 MNHEY, CDR2 SVGAGI. This CDR3 is 12 amino acids long. Sequencing was done on a sample of peripheral blood. This rearrangement joins TRBV6-5 to TRBJ1-2; TRBD1 is a possible D gene (6 bases). The receptor's source is a human donor in a cohort sampled during active COVID-19. CDR3 in amino acids: CASSDRNYGYTF. The CDR3 bases are TGTGCCAGCAGCGACAGGAACTATGGCTACACCTTC.